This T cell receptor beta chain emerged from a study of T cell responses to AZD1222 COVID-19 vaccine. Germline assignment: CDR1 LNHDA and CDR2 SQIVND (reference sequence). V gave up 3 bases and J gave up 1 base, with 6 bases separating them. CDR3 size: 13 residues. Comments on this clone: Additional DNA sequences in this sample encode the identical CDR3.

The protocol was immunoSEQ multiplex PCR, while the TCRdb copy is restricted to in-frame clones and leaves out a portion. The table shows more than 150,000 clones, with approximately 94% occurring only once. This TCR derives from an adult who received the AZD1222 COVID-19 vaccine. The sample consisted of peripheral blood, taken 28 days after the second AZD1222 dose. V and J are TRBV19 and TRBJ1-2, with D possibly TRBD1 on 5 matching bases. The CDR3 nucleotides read TGTGCCAGTAGTATCGGGGGTAACTATGGCTACACCTTC. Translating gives CASSIGGNYGYTF.